This paragraph covers one T cell receptor (beta chain) sequence. In the same sample, other DNA sequences code for this CDR3. This sample was included in a study of blood T cell repertoires in COVID-19. Original methodology: It was from reference gene primer amplification that nucleated cell counts were estimated. Sequenced by immunoSEQ multiplex PCR; TCRdb stores in-frame clones only, minus some. That table gives V, J and clone size, and the DNA gave D and trimming. The data show 200,000 to 250,000 clones, about 90% seen once. Enrollees, about 18 to 90 years old, lived in 24 US areas. The CDR3 length is 14 residues. CDR1 SGDLS and CDR2 YYNGEE come from the germline V gene. V gave up 0 bases and J gave up 0 bases, with 6 bases separating them.

The V and J genes are TRBV9 and TRBJ1-2; D gene ambiguous. The sequence derives from a woman younger than 45 who had been exposed to COVID-19. The source material was PBMCs or T cells enriched from blood (not recorded which). The DNA for the CDR3 is TGTGCCAGCAGCGTAGGCGGGTCTAACTATGGCTACACCTTC. Translation: CASSVGGSNYGYTF.